Listed below are T cell receptor beta chains from one sample, sequenced in a study of blood T cell repertoires in COVID-19. Sequencing was performed with immunoSEQ multiplex PCR; in TCRdb, only in-frame clones are kept and a portion is missing. The data show under 300,000 clones, about 88% seen once. The sample consisted of peripheral blood. Receptors originate from a middle-aged woman who had recovered from COVID-19. Each CDR3 is given without its conserved first and last residue.

>TRBV3-1/TRBV3-2
ASSPGGRGGYNEQF
>TRBV6-5
ASRSTGGTEAF
>TRBV29-1
SVGQGAREKLF
>TRBV12-3/TRBV12-4
ASLASGGPQH
>TRBV12-3/TRBV12-4
ASLAGAYNEQF
>TRBV30
AWRPDYIVDIQY
>TRBV2
ASWRVRYGYT
>TRBV15
ATSRDRQGETQY
>TRBV7-3
ASSPTQTSGSEQF
>TRBV6-6
ASTSGGQPQH
>TRBV6-2/TRBV6-3
ASSPRQASYYGYT
>TRBV28
ASSWGPTSGSGELF
>TRBV5-6
ASAPGLAAETQY
>TRBV4-2
ASSQAGVVAGSYEQY
>TRBV7-8
ASKTRAGRTDTQY
>TRBV24-1
ATSDPRGGTEAF
>TRBV4-3
ASSHQGGTTSEAF
>TRBV7-6
ASSLWLAGGPGQETQY
>TRBV6-5
ASSPTGAPHEAF
>TRBV27
ASSLSRETEAF
>TRBV18
ASSPGENLF
>TRBV10-3
AISEVGPQALGGQETQY
>TRBV5-6
ASSLVGGRGWNTEAF
>TRBV6-6
ASSTGVVVH
>TRBV19
ATPPLRMRTDTQY
>TRBV24-1
ATRGWAGGRTGELF
>TRBV30
AWSPRHQDGYT
>TRBV6-5
ASSYSMPGRGYGYT
>TRBV7-9
ASSPAGQGGYIQY
>TRBV2
ASRPQFTGELF
>TRBV10-3
AHSKMNTEAF
>TRBV14
ASSPRTGFDTEAF
>TRBV9
ASSYSGREGGETQY
>TRBV6-4
ASALRGSGYT
>TRBV7-9
ASGGPEETQY
>TRBV18
ASSPAAGRTDTQY
>TRBV25-1
ASSEVLAGAGYNEQF
>TRBV9
ASSVGGRPPDNEQF
>TRBV27
ASSFLPLSSYNSPLH
>TRBV12-5
ASGLAPGQGGTEAF
>TRBV3-1/TRBV3-2
ATRAPGRTEAF
>TRBV5-1
ASSLQLLNYNEQF
>TRBV7-2
ASRETGANTGELF
>TRBV27
ASSLQGNSGNTIY